These 31 T cell receptor beta chains share one sample of origin, sequenced in a study of CXCR3-negative and CXCR3-positive naive CD8 T cells. Study-wide results and caveats: More hydrophobic TRB CDR3s occurred in CXCR3-positive than in CXCR3-negative naive cells.

These receptors have no identified antigens. cDNA libraries for TRB were generated by 5' RACE incorporating UMI labels. TCRdb reprocessed the 5' RACE reads and keeps a single row for each CDR3 protein, giving no DNA. This sample lists some 53,000 distinct CDR3 sequences; its ten largest clones have around 0.5%. Specimen: naive CXCR3+ CD8+ T cells from blood. Specified subset: CD45RO-CCR7+CD27+CD95- naive CD8+ T cells expressing CXCR3 (TNR3+). The receptors shown here come from a human donor in good health. Some clones in this sample may be carry-over from other donors' samples.

The J gene is TRBJ1-1, the V gene TRBV10-3; absent DNA, TCRdb's TRBD1 call cannot be checked. Germline V gene data show CDR1 as ENHRY and CDR2 as SYGVKD. The CDR3 loop spans 16 amino acids. The CDR3 loop is CAISESWTGGNTEAFF.

J is TRBJ2-1 and V is TRBV21-1; TCRdb returns TRBD2, unconfirmable since there is no DNA. TRBV21-1 is reported as a pseudogene. The length of the CDR3 is 16 residues. CDR3 loop: CASRLQPRGLAGGRVF.

The chain employs TRBV18 and TRBJ2-1; TCRdb designates TRBD1, a call that cannot be tested without DNA. Germline V gene data show CDR1 as KGHSH and CDR2 as LQKENI. The CDR3 contains 15 residues. This CDR3 reads CASSPGQGLYNEQFF.

The chain employs TRBV3-1 and TRBJ2-2; TCRdb indicates TRBD1, and absent DNA this call remains unverified. Germline assignment: CDR1 LGHDT and CDR2 YNNKEL (reference sequence). This CDR3 has 16 residues. CDR3 loop: CASSQTGQGNTGELFF.

This rearrangement joins TRBV14 to TRBJ2-1; checking the TCRdb D call of TRBD1 is not possible without DNA. Germline V gene data show CDR1 as SGHDN and CDR2 as FVKESK. The CDR3 sequence is 13 residues long. CDR3 amino acids: CASSQLGGDEQFF.

The rearrangement links TRBV12-3 or TRBV12-4 to TRBJ2-7; no DNA is available, so the TRBD1 call from TCRdb remains unchecked. This CDR3 is 13 amino acids long. The chain's CDR3 is CASSLPQDRVQYF.

The J gene is TRBJ2-7, the V gene TRBV20-1. The germline CDR1 and CDR2 sequences are DFQATT and SNEGSKA (reference sequence). The CDR3 consists of 11 residues. The CDR3 sequence: CSASGVYEQYF.

The V gene is TRBV5-1, the J gene TRBJ2-1; TCRdb indicates TRBD2, and absent DNA this call remains unverified. Germline loops: CDR1 SGHRS, CDR2 YFSETQ. The length of the CDR3 is 16 residues. The CDR3 is CASSLREQFSYNEQFF.

V usage is TRBV29-1 and J usage is TRBJ1-1. The length of the CDR3 is 12 residues. In germline, CDR1 is SQVTM, CDR2 ANQGSEA. CDR3 residues: CSVEGSDRNAFF.

The chain recombines TRBV7-9 with TRBJ1-2; the D call of TRBD1 rests on TCRdb alone, since no DNA is present to check it. Germline CDR1 is SEHNR and CDR2 is FQNEAQ (reference sequence). The CDR3 spans 15 residues. The chain's CDR3 is CASSSGTGVSYGYTF. The full variable domain, completed using reference TRBV7-9 and TRBJ1-2, is DTGVSQNPRHKITKRGQNVTFRCDPISEHNRLYWYRQTLGQGPEFLTYFQNEAQLEKSRLLSDRFSAERPKGSFSTLEIQRTEQGDSAMYLCASSSGTGVSYGYTFGSGTRLTVV.

The V and J genes are TRBV7-9 and TRBJ2-3; TCRdb gives TRBD2 as the D gene, but with no DNA this cannot be confirmed. This CDR3 region has 15 residues. From germline, CDR1 is SEHNR and CDR2 FQNEAQ (reference sequence). This chain's CDR3 is CASSRLAGATDTQYF.

The chain couples TRBV4-1 to TRBJ2-5; TCRdb designates TRBD1, a call that cannot be tested without DNA. The CDR3 is 17 residues long. Germline CDR1 and CDR2: MGHRA and YSYEKL. CDR3 in amino acids: CASSQVEEGRGVETQYF.

CDR3 amino acids: CASRDYSSYEQYF. The V call is TRBV12-3 or TRBV12-4, the J call TRBJ2-7; TCRdb calls TRBD2, which cannot be checked without DNA. This CDR3 has 13 residues.

V usage is TRBV4-3 and J usage is TRBJ2-1; TCRdb's D call, TRBD1, is unchecked because there is no DNA. CDR1 is LGHNA and CDR2 is YSLEER in the germline V gene. The CDR3 loop spans 16 amino acids. The chain's CDR3 is CASSQDRGEPLNEQFF.

The chain is built from TRBV24-1 and TRBJ1-2; the TCRdb call, TRBD1, lacks DNA for checking. This CDR3 spans 13 amino acids. The germline V gene encodes CDR1 KGHDR and CDR2 SFDVKD. The CDR3 loop reads CATQNRADYGYTF.

V gene TRBV19 combines with J gene TRBJ1-1. This CDR3 is 12 amino acids long. Per germline, CDR1 LNHDA and CDR2 SQIVND (reference sequence). This CDR3 reads CASSIFGREAFF.

This chain uses TRBV7-9 with TRBJ2-7; TCRdb picks TRBD1, but there is no DNA to check that call. The CDR3 extends over 13 amino acids. CDR1 and CDR2 from the germline V gene are SEHNR and FQNEAQ (reference sequence). The CDR3 sequence is CASSFTGYHEQYF.

V usage is TRBV7-9 and J usage is TRBJ2-2; TCRdb reports TRBD2, a call that lacks DNA to check it against. This CDR3 spans 13 amino acids. Germline CDR1 reads SEHNR; CDR2 reads FQNEAQ (reference sequence). CDR3 protein: CASGTSDAGELFF. The full variable domain, completed using reference TRBV7-9 and TRBJ2-2, is DTGVSQNPRHKITKRGQNVTFRCDPISEHNRLYWYRQTLGQGPEFLTYFQNEAQLEKSRLLSDRFSAERPKGSFSTLEIQRTEQGDSAMYLCASGTSDAGELFFGEGSRLTVL.

This rearrangement joins TRBV28 to TRBJ2-5; TCRdb picks TRBD2, but there is no DNA to check that call. Looked up from germline, CDR1 is MDHEN and CDR2 is SYDVKM. The CDR3 runs 12 residues. This chain's CDR3 is CASSWEEETQYF.

This rearrangement joins TRBV28 to TRBJ2-1. Germline values: CDR1 MDHEN, CDR2 SYDVKM. The CDR3 length is 14 residues. This CDR3 reads CASSSHSRGNEQFF.

The genes are TRBV5-6 and TRBJ2-1; TCRdb lists TRBD1, though no DNA is available to test this call. This CDR3 comprises 16 residues. Germline CDR1 reads SGHDT; CDR2 reads YYEEEE. This chain's CDR3 is CASSEGTGMTGDEQFF.

The chain uses TRBV6-6 and TRBJ2-7; without DNA, the TCRdb call of TRBD1 cannot be checked. Germline loops: CDR1 MNHNY, CDR2 SVGAGI (reference sequence). There are 12 residues in the CDR3. CDR3 sequence reads: CASRLDSYEQYF.

The chain carries TRBV28 and TRBJ2-3; TCRdb's D call of TRBD2 is untestable without DNA. The CDR3 is 16 residues long. CDR1 is MDHEN, CDR2 SYDVKM, per germline. CDR3 amino acids: CASSGGALHRTDTQYF. The whole variable domain, remainder taken from reference TRBV28 and TRBJ2-3, is DVKVTQSSRYLVKRTGEKVFLECVQDMDHENMFWYRQDPGLGLRLIYFSYDVKMKEKGDIPEGYSVSREKKERFSLILESASTNQTSMYLCASSGGALHRTDTQYFGPGTRLTVL.

The chain uses TRBV10-3 and TRBJ2-7. CDR1 is ENHRY and CDR2 is SYGVKD in the germline V gene. The CDR3 is 12 amino acids. Here the CDR3 reads CAISDSQDEQYF.

The CDR3 sequence: CASNPGLAGPRGEQFF. V and J are TRBV5-8 and TRBJ2-1; TCRdb's D call, TRBD2, is unchecked because there is no DNA. Germline V gene sequence: CDR1 SGHTS, CDR2 YDEGEE. The CDR3 is 16 residues long.

This CDR3 reads CASSVTARSGYTF. V gene TRBV9 combines with J gene TRBJ1-2. The CDR3 covers 13 residues. Looked up from germline, CDR1 is SGDLS and CDR2 is YYNGEE.

V gene TRBV12-3 or TRBV12-4 combines with J gene TRBJ1-5. This CDR3 region has 15 residues. The CDR3: CASSLNRELNQPQHF.

The chain carries TRBV6-4 and TRBJ1-1. CDR1 is MRHNA, CDR2 SNTAGT, per germline. The CDR3 consists of 13 residues. The CDR3 region is CASKRTENTEAFF.

V and J are TRBV19 and TRBJ1-5. Germline assignment: CDR1 LNHDA and CDR2 SQIVND (reference sequence). This CDR3 contains 13 residues. CDR3 in amino acids: CASSNGVTQPQHF. Looking up the rest from reference TRBV19 and TRBJ1-5 gives the full variable domain: DGGITQSPKYLFRKEGQNVTLSCEQNLNHDAMYWYRQDPGQGLRLIYYSQIVNDFQKGDIAEGYSVSREKKESFPLTVTSAQKNPTAFYLCASSNGVTQPQHFGDGTRLSIL.

J is TRBJ2-7 and V is TRBV29-1; TCRdb returns TRBD1, unconfirmable since there is no DNA. Germline CDR1 and CDR2: SQVTM and ANQGSEA. This CDR3 has 16 residues. CDR3 protein: CSVERSGQGVSYEQYF.

The chain uses TRBV11-2 and TRBJ2-3; the TCRdb D gene call, TRBD1, has no DNA to confirm it. Germline V gives CDR1 SGHAT, CDR2 FQNNGV. CDR3 length: 13 amino acids. The CDR3 loop is CASSLIWADTQYF.